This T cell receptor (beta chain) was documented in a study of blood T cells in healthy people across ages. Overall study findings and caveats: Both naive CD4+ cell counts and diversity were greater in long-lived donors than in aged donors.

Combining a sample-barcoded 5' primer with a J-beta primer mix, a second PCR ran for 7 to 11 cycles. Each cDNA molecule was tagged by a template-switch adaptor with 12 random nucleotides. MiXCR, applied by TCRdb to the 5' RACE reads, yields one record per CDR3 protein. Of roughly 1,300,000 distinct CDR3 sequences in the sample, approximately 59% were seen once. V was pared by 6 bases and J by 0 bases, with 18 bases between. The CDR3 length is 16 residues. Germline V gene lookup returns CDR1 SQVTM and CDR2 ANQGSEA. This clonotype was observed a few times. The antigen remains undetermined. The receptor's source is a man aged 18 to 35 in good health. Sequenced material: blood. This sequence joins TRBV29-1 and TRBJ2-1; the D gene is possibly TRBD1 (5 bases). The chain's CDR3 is CSVDPLQDNSYNEQFF. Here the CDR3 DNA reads TGCAGCGTGGACCCATTACAGGATAACTCCTACAATGAGCAGTTCTTC.